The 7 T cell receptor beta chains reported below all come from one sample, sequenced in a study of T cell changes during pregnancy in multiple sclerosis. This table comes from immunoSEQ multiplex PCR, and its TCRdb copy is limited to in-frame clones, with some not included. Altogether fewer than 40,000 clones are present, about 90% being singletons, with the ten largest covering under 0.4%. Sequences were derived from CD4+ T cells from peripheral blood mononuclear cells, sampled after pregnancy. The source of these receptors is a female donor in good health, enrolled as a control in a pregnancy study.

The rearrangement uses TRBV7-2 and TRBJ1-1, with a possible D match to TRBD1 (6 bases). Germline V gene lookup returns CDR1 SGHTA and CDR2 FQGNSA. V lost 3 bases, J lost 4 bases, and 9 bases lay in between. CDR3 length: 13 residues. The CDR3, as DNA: TGTGCCAGCAGCTTCTGGGGGCGCACTGAAGCTTTCTTT. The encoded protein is CASSFWGRTEAFF.

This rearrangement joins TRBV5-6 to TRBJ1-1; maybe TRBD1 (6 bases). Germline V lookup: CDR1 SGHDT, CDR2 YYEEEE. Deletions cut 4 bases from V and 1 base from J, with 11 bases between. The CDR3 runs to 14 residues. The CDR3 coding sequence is TGTGCCAGCAGCGGTGACAGGCGGAACACTGAAGCTTTCTTT. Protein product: CASSGDRRNTEAFF. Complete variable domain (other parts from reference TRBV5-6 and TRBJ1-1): DAGVTQSPTHLIKTRGQQVTLRCSPKSGHDTVSWYQQALGQGPQFIFQYYEEEERQRGNFPDRFSGHQFPNYSSELNVNALLLGDSALYLCASSGDRRNTEAFFGQGTRLTVV.

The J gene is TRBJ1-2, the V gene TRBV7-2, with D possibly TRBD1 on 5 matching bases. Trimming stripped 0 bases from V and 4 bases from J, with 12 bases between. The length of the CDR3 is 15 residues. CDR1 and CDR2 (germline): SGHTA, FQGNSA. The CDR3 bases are TGTGCCAGCAGCTTAGCTGGGGACGGGGGCTATGGCTACACCTTC. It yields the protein CASSLAGDGGYGYTF.

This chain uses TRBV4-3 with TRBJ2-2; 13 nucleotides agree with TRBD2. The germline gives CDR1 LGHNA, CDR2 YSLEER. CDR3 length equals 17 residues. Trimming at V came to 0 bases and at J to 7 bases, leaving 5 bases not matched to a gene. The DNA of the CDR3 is TGCGCCAGCAGCCAAGATCGACTAGCGGGGGGAGTCGGGGAGCTGTTTTTT. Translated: CASSQDRLAGGVGELFF.

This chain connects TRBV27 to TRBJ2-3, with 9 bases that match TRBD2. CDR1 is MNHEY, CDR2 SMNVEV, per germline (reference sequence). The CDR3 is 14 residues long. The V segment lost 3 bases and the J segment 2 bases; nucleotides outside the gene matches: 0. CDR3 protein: CASSLGLATDTQYF. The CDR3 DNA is TGTGCCAGCAGTTTGGGACTAGCCACAGATACGCAGTATTTT.

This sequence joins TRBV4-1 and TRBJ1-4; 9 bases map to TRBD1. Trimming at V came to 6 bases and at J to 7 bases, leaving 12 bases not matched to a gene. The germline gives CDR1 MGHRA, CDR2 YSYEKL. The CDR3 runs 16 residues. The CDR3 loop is CASSSTGGRVSEKLFF. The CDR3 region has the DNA TGCGCCAGCAGTTCGACAGGGGGAAGGGTTAGTGAAAAACTGTTTTTT.

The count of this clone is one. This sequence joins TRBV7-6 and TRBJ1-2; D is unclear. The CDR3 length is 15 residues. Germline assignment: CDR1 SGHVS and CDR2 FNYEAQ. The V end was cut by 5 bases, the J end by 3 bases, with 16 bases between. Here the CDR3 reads CASSPEVGAYYGYTF. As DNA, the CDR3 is TGTGCCAGCAGCCCAGAGGTGGGAGCGTACTATGGCTACACCTTC.